The next 25 T cell receptor beta chains were all read from a single sample in a study of blood T cell repertoires in COVID-19. Sequencing was performed with immunoSEQ multiplex PCR; in TCRdb, only in-frame clones are kept and a portion is missing. The sample includes under 200,000 clones, around 87% of them seen just once. Sequenced input: peripheral blood. These TCRs come from an older woman with COVID-19, enrolled during active disease.

V and J are TRBV6-5 and TRBJ1-6, with D uncertain. Trimming shortened V by 6 bases and J by 5 bases, and 14 bases separated the two germline ends. Germline loops: CDR1 MNHEY, CDR2 SVGAGI. This CDR3 region has 15 residues. The chain's CDR3 is CASRPTEIDNSPLHF. The CDR3 DNA reads TGTGCCAGCAGACCTACAGAGATAGATAATTCACCCCTCCACTTT.

V usage is TRBV27 and J usage is TRBJ1-3, with D possibly being TRBD1 (6 bases). This CDR3 spans 15 amino acids. The ends were cut back, 4 bases at V and 4 bases at J, with 14 bases in the middle. Per the germline V gene, CDR1 is MNHEY and CDR2 is SMNVEV (reference sequence). In DNA form, the CDR3 reads TGTGCCAGCAGTTCCCGGGGGGCAGGGGGAAACACCATATATTTT. Residues: CASSSRGAGGNTIYF.

The V and J genes are TRBV28 and TRBJ1-2, with 10 nucleotides matching TRBD1. Per the germline V gene, CDR1 is MDHEN and CDR2 is SYDVKM. This CDR3 is built from 13 residues. The J segment lost 3 bases and the V segment lost 11 bases, leaving 6 bases of the junction unmatched. The CDR3 spells CAARDRGYYGYTF. In nucleotides, the CDR3 is TGTGCCGCCAGGGACAGGGGATACTATGGCTACACCTTC.

The rearrangement links TRBV7-9 to TRBJ1-4; D gene uncertain. V shed 5 bases and J shed 8 bases, with 18 bases lying between them. Germline loops: CDR1 SEHNR, CDR2 FQNEAQ (reference sequence). The CDR3 has 15 amino acids. CDR3 coding DNA: TGTGCCAGCAGCACGGACCCGGGGAGGGTAGAAAAACTGTTTTTT. This encodes CASSTDPGRVEKLFF.

The rearrangement joins TRBV4-2 to TRBJ2-3; 13 bases match TRBD2. This CDR3 region has 19 residues. Unmatched junction bases numbered 7, after V lost 0 bases and J lost 1 base. In germline, CDR1 is LGHNA, CDR2 YNFKEQ. For the CDR3, the DNA is TGTGCCAGCAGCCAAGATAAACTAGCGGGGGGGCCTGGCACAGATACGCAGTATTTT. This sequence encodes CASSQDKLAGGPGTDTQYF.

The chain has TRBV28 and TRBJ2-2, with D perhaps TRBD1 (6 bases). Germline V CDR1 and CDR2: MDHEN, SYDVKM. The V and J ends lost 7 bases and 3 bases respectively, with 12 bases between them. The CDR3 length is 14 residues. CDR3 DNA: TGTGCCAGCACCCCGACAGGTTACACCGGGGAGCTGTTTTTT. This translates into CASTPTGYTGELFF.

This clone appeared a single time. The genes are TRBV27 and TRBJ1-2; D possibly corresponds to TRBD1 (5 bases). In germline, CDR1 is MNHEY, CDR2 SMNVEV (reference sequence). V shed 4 bases and J shed 4 bases, with 19 bases lying between them. This CDR3 has 16 amino acids. The DNA for the CDR3 is TGTGCCAGCAGTTCAACCGTTGGGCGACAGCGCTATGGCTACACCTTC. This codes for CASSSTVGRQRYGYTF.

The chain is built from TRBV10-2 and TRBJ1-2; D is possibly TRBD1 (6 bases). Germline CDR1 and CDR2: WSHSY and SAAADI. The V and J ends lost 10 bases and 8 bases respectively, with 17 bases between them. The CDR3 covers 12 residues. The DNA for the CDR3 is TGCGCCACCACGGACAGCTATTGGGGCTACACCTTC. Translated, it gives CATTDSYWGYTF.

V is TRBV5-1 and J is TRBJ2-5; D not resolved. The V gene lost 7 bases and the J gene lost 5 bases, with 18 bases spanning the gap. The CDR3 runs to 14 residues. The germline V gene encodes CDR1 SGHRS and CDR2 YFSETQ. This CDR3 reads CASAARPFAETQYF. CDR3 nucleotides: TGCGCCAGCGCCGCGAGGCCCTTTGCGGAGACCCAGTACTTC.

The genes are TRBV7-2 and TRBJ2-5, with 10 bases identical to TRBD2. Germline CDR1 is SGHTA and CDR2 is FQGNSA. This CDR3 region has 15 residues. Losses at the gene ends were 4 bases for V and 3 bases for J; bases not matched to a gene: 5. The chain's CDR3 is CASSSRLAGKETQYF. The CDR3 region has the DNA TGTGCCAGCAGCTCCCGACTAGCGGGTAAAGAGACCCAGTACTTC.

This chain uses TRBV28 with TRBJ2-6; a weak D match, TRBD1 (5 bases). V lost 8 bases, J lost 4 bases, and 9 bases lay in between. The CDR3 is 13 residues long. From germline, CDR1 is MDHEN and CDR2 SYDVKM. The CDR3 coding sequence is TGTGCCAGCGGGCAGGGAGGGGCCAACGTCCTGACTTTC. This codes for CASGQGGANVLTF.

In this sample, this clone turned up once. The rearrangement uses TRBV11-3 and TRBJ2-1; TRBD2 agrees at 8 bases. The CDR3 totals 15 residues. Trimming removed 3 bases from V and 1 base from J; junction bases left unmatched: 2. Germline assignment: CDR1 SGHNT and CDR2 YENEEA. The CDR3 DNA sequence: TGTGCCAGCAGCTTTAGCGGGGAGTCCTACAATGAGCAGTTCTTC. It translates to CASSFSGESYNEQFF.

This chain links TRBV6-2 or TRBV6-3 with TRBJ1-1, with 7 bases matching TRBD1. The CDR3 runs to 13 residues. After removal of 5 bases from V and 10 bases from J, the junction contained 10 bases not matched to a gene. Germline V gene lookup returns CDR1 MNHEY and CDR2 SVGEGT. Written as DNA, the CDR3 is TGTGCCAGCAGTCTGACAGGGAATCTCGGAGCTTTCTTT. This codes for CASSLTGNLGAFF.

This chain links TRBV2 with TRBJ1-2, with 7 bases identical to TRBD1. The germline gives CDR1 SNHLY, CDR2 FYNNEI. Germline trimming cut 8 bases from V and 8 bases from J; bases unmatched to any gene: 8. The CDR3 has 12 residues. CDR3 loop: CASSTGAVGYTF. The CDR3 DNA reads as TGTGCCAGCTCTACAGGGGCGGTCGGCTACACCTTC. The full variable domain, completed using reference TRBV2 and TRBJ1-2, is EPEVTQTPSHQVTQMGQEVILRCVPISNHLYFYWYRQILGQKVEFLVSFYNNEISEKSEIFDDQFSVERPDGSNFTLKIRSTKLEDSAMYFCASSTGAVGYTFGSGTRLTVV.

The count of this clone is one. This sequence joins TRBV30 and TRBJ1-3, with 7 positions matching TRBD1. The CDR3 covers 16 residues. V lost 4 bases and J lost 0; bases outside the gene matches: 9. The germline CDR1 and CDR2 sequences are GTSNPN and SVGIG (reference sequence). CDR3 residues: CAWNDRDKVSGNTIYF. The CDR3 coding sequence is TGTGCCTGGAACGACAGGGATAAAGTCTCTGGAAACACCATATATTTT.

The J gene is TRBJ1-3, the V gene TRBV28; weak D call: TRBD1 (6 bases). The germline V and J ends were trimmed by 6 bases and 7 bases, with 10 bases remaining between them. Germline CDR1 is MDHEN and CDR2 is SYDVKM. The CDR3 spans 12 residues. The CDR3 DNA follows: TGTGCCAGCAGGGAGCAGGGGAACACCATATATTTT. This sequence encodes CASREQGNTIYF.

This sequence joins TRBV2 and TRBJ2-5; 8 bases agree with TRBD2. The CDR3 spans 15 residues. CDR1 and CDR2 (germline): SNHLY, FYNNEI. J was trimmed by 1 base and V by 2 bases; bases with no gene match: 3. CDR3 loop: CASSERRGGQETQYF. For the CDR3, the DNA is TGTGCCAGCAGTGAACGTCGGGGGGGCCAAGAGACCCAGTACTTC.

The rearrangement uses TRBV5-4 and TRBJ2-6; possible D gene TRBD1, 6 bases. Between the trimmed V and J ends, which lost 3 bases and 2 bases, there was a span of 9 bases. This CDR3 comprises 15 residues. Germline V gene sequence: CDR1 SGHNT, CDR2 YYREEE (reference sequence). The DNA of the CDR3 is TGTGCCAGCAGCTCCGCAGGGGCTGGGGCCAACGTCCTGACTTTC. This translates into CASSSAGAGANVLTF.

The chain recombines TRBV28 with TRBJ1-1, with D unclear. This CDR3 contains 11 residues. Germline V gene lookup returns CDR1 MDHEN and CDR2 SYDVKM. Trimming took off 5 bases at V and 5 bases at J, with 6 bases between the two ends. The CDR3 region has the DNA TGTGCCAGCAGTCGTATTACTGAAGCTTTCTTT. The encoded protein is CASSRITEAFF.

The rearrangement joins TRBV29-1 to TRBJ1-1; D possibly corresponds to TRBD1 (5 bases). From germline, CDR1 is SQVTM and CDR2 ANQGSEA. This CDR3 comprises 15 residues. V was clipped by 3 bases and J by 1 base, with 15 bases between them. CDR3: CSVEVLDGGNTEAFF. CDR3 bases: TGCAGCGTTGAGGTCCTAGACGGGGGGAACACTGAAGCTTTCTTT.

The V and J genes are TRBV4-2 and TRBJ2-3; TRBD2 aligns across 12 bases. The CDR3 spans 16 residues. Losses at the gene ends were 4 bases for V and 1 base for J; bases not matched to a gene: 3. Germline V lookup: CDR1 LGHNA, CDR2 YNFKEQ. The chain's CDR3 is CASSPRTSGGTDTQYF. CDR3 DNA: TGTGCCAGCAGCCCCAGGACTAGCGGGGGCACAGATACGCAGTATTTT.

The chain uses TRBV28 and TRBJ2-1; TRBD1 matches 9 bases. This CDR3 comprises 15 residues. V lost 5 bases to trimming and J lost 10 bases; unmatched junction nucleotides: 12. The germline gives CDR1 MDHEN, CDR2 SYDVKM. The chain's CDR3 is CASSAGDRVYREQFF. CDR3 DNA: TGTGCCAGCAGTGCCGGGGACAGGGTTTATCGGGAGCAGTTCTTC. Using reference TRBV28 and TRBJ2-1 for the parts outside the CDR3, the full variable domain is DVKVTQSSRYLVKRTGEKVFLECVQDMDHENMFWYRQDPGLGLRLIYFSYDVKMKEKGDIPEGYSVSREKKERFSLILESASTNQTSMYLCASSAGDRVYREQFFGPGTRLTVL.

This chain joins TRBV28 and TRBJ2-7, with 9 positions matching TRBD1. V dropped 6 bases and J dropped 4; count of bases not matched to a gene: 10. There are 15 residues in the CDR3. Germline V gene data show CDR1 as MDHEN and CDR2 as SYDVKM. CDR3 residues: CASSGPGQGRYEQYF. CDR3 sequence (DNA): TGTGCCAGCAGCGGCCCCGGACAGGGGCGATACGAGCAGTACTTC. Full variable domain (remainder filled in from reference TRBV28 and TRBJ2-7): DVKVTQSSRYLVKRTGEKVFLECVQDMDHENMFWYRQDPGLGLRLIYFSYDVKMKEKGDIPEGYSVSREKKERFSLILESASTNQTSMYLCASSGPGQGRYEQYFGPGTRLTVT.

The genes are TRBV3-1 (or the pseudogene TRBV3-2) and TRBJ2-1; 8 positions agree with TRBD2. Trimming removed 0 bases from V and 8 bases from J; junction bases left unmatched: 9. Germline CDR1 is LGHDT and CDR2 is YNNKEL (reference sequence). The CDR3 runs 16 residues. CDR3 loop: CASSQDISGGPDEQFF. As DNA, the CDR3 is TGTGCCAGCAGCCAAGATATATCGGGGGGGCCGGATGAGCAGTTCTTC.

This clone was detected a few times. The genes are TRBV28 and TRBJ1-3; possible D gene TRBD1, 6 bases. The CDR3 is 15 amino acids. Trimming removed 2 bases at V and 4 bases at J, with 12 bases between. Germline V gene sequence: CDR1 MDHEN, CDR2 SYDVKM. CDR3 coding DNA: TGTGCCAGCAGTTTACCAACAGGGCCAGGAAACACCATATATTTT. The encoded protein is CASSLPTGPGNTIYF. Based on the CDR3 plus reference TRBV28 and TRBJ1-3, the full variable domain is DVKVTQSSRYLVKRTGEKVFLECVQDMDHENMFWYRQDPGLGLRLIYFSYDVKMKEKGDIPEGYSVSREKKERFSLILESASTNQTSMYLCASSLPTGPGNTIYFGEGSWLTVV.